The rows below give T cell receptor beta chains drawn from one sample of a study of shared clonotypes between healthy human individuals. TCRdb keeps only in-frame clones here, not all; method: immunoSEQ multiplex PCR. The sample lists over a million clones, roughly 97% seen once, with about 1.2% in the top ten. The sample was naive CD4+ T cells sorted from blood. These TCRs come from a man aged 25-45 years in good health. CDR3s include the opening cysteine and the closing phenylalanine or tryptophan. A D gene is named only where the DNA matches it firmly. Not every row has a clone size; where given, it reads once, few, many or a size class.

>NA|TRBJ1-1|TRBV30|14|NA
TGTGCCTGGAGTAATGCGGGGGTTTACACTGAAGCTTTCTTT
CAWSNAGVYTEAFF
>NA|TRBJ2-7|TRBV9|14|NA
TGTGCCAGCAGCCTTAGCGCGAGCTCCTACGAGCAGTACTTC
CASSLSASSYEQYF
>NA|TRBJ2-2|TRBV19|16|NA
TGTGCCAGTAGTATAGCCCCAGGAGTGAACACCGGGGAGCTGTTTTTT
CASSIAPGVNTGELFF
>NA|TRBJ1-4|TRBV15|16|NA
TGTGCCACCAGCAGAGATTATCGGGCAGCTAATGAAAAACTGTTTTTT
CATSRDYRAANEKLFF
>NA|TRBJ2-3|TRBV10-1|13|NA
TGCGCCAGCAGCCTTGGACAGACAGATACGCAGTATTTT
CASSLGQTDTQYF
>NA|TRBJ2-5|TRBV2|20|TRBD2
TGTGCCAGCAGACTCGAGTCCCGGACTAGCGGGAGGGCCAGCACGGAGACCCAGTACTTC
CASRLESRTSGRASTETQYF
>NA|TRBJ2-5|TRBV28|14|NA
TGTGCCAGCTCCCCCGGCCGAGAGCAAGAGACCCAGTACTTC
CASSPGREQETQYF
>NA|TRBJ2-7|TRBV4-1|18|TRBD1
TGCGCCAGCAGCCGAATCTTTACGCCGGGACAGGGAAGGGGCGAGCAGTACTTC
CASSRIFTPGQGRGEQYF
>NA|TRBJ2-1|TRBV19|18|TRBD2
TGTGCCAGTAGTATTCGTTATATTGGGGGGGAGGGTTACAATGAGCAGTTCTTC
CASSIRYIGGEGYNEQFF
>NA|TRBJ2-7|TRBV28|13|NA
TGTGCCAGCAAGCTTAGCGGCAGGAACGAGCAGTACTTC
CASKLSGRNEQYF
>NA|TRBJ2-5|TRBV4-3|16|TRBD1
TGCGCCAGCAGCCAAGAACAGGGACAGGTGGTTGGGACCCAGTACTTC
CASSQEQGQVVGTQYF
>NA|TRBJ1-2|TRBV30|13|NA
TGTGCCTGGAGTGTAAGTAGCGGTTATGGCTACACCTTC
CAWSVSSGYGYTF
>NA|TRBJ2-7|TRBV10-3|15|NA
TGTGCCATCAGTGGGGTCGGGGGACCCTCCTACGAGCAGTACTTC
CAISGVGGPSYEQYF
>NA|TRBJ1-2|TRBV5-5|15|TRBD1
TGTGCCAGCAGCTTGGTCAGGGGGATTAACTATGGCTACACCTTC
CASSLVRGINYGYTF
>NA|TRBJ2-1|TRBV9|18|NA
TGTGCCAGCAGCGTCGGGGGGCCGGGCGGGACCTCCTACAATGAGCAGTTCTTC
CASSVGGPGGTSYNEQFF
>NA|TRBJ2-1|TRBV5-1|17|NA
TGCGCCAGCAGCTTGAGGGTTGGGGAAACCTTTTACAATGAGCAGTTCTTC
CASSLRVGETFYNEQFF
>once|TRBJ2-1|TRBV5-1|17|NA
TGCGCCAGCAGCTTGGCATTCGCGGGCGTTAGATACAATGAGCAGTTCTTC
CASSLAFAGVRYNEQFF
>NA|TRBJ2-2|TRBV6-6|14|NA
TGTGCCAGCAGGGGGACATTGGTCACCGGGGAGCTGTTTTTT
CASRGTLVTGELFF
>NA|TRBJ1-2|TRBV27|13|NA
TGTGCCAGCAGTATGGGGGGCTTCCATGGCTACACCTTC
CASSMGGFHGYTF
>NA|TRBJ2-2|TRBV15|14|NA
TGTGCCACCAGCAGAGATCGGGTCACCGGGGAGCTGTTTTTT
CATSRDRVTGELFF
>few|TRBJ1-2|TRBV12-1|13|NA
TGTGCCAGCAGCCAGGGAAAGACCTATGGCTACACCTTC
CASSQGKTYGYTF
>NA|TRBJ2-7|TRBV6-5|14|NA
TGTGCCAGCAGTTATGGTCGTTTAGACTACGAGCAGTACTTC
CASSYGRLDYEQYF
>NA|TRBJ2-7|TRBV27|12|TRBD2
TGTGCCAGCAGCCCTCTCCTAGGACTAGTGTACTTC
CASSPLLGLVYF
>NA|TRBJ1-5|TRBV15|15|NA
TGTGCCACCAGCAGAGATCCCGGTGGAAATCAGCCCCAGCATTTT
CATSRDPGGNQPQHF
>once|TRBJ2-1|TRBV18|13|NA
TGTGCCAGCTCTCCTGACAGAAACAATGAGCAGTTCTTC
CASSPDRNNEQFF
>NA|TRBJ2-2|TRBV6-6|16|TRBD2
TGTGCCAGCAGTTACTCCGGGACTATACACACCGGGGAGCTGTTTTTT
CASSYSGTIHTGELFF
>NA|TRBJ2-7|TRBV7-9|15|TRBD1
TGTGCCAGCAGCTTAGACTTGGACAGGCCCTACGAGCAGTACTTC
CASSLDLDRPYEQYF
>NA|TRBJ2-1|TRBV29-1|14|NA
TGCAGCGCCCTGAGGGGAGAGGTTAGAGGTGAGCAGTTCTTC
CSALRGEVRGEQFF
>NA|TRBJ2-2|TRBV9|20|NA
TGTGCCAGCAGCCCCCGCGAGGGGCGCAGGGGCGGGATGGCCGGCGGGGAGCTGTTTTTT
CASSPREGRRGGMAGGELFF
>NA|TRBJ2-5|TRBV2|14|TRBD2
TGTGCCAGCAGCCCGGGACTAGTAATGGAGACCCAGTACTTC
CASSPGLVMETQYF